The entry below describes one T cell receptor beta chain. This clonotype was picked up many times. Its antigen is still unknown. No base quality values were provided; no much bigger clone lies one nucleotide off. The sample comes from a study of T cells in Graves' hyperthyroidism and ophthalmopathy (dated by TCRdb to the late 2010s). In the study overall: Peripheral blood samples were taken at the time of initial diagnosis, prior to any treatment. The roughly 90 discovery patients were divided at random into training and test sets in a 7:3 ratio. TCR V-J signatures able to tell the groups apart were searched for in a discovery cohort of approximately 95 patients, of whom fewer than 45 had Graves' ophthalmopathy and roughly 59 had stable Graves' hyperthyroidism. Prospective prediction of ophthalmopathy was tested in an independent validation cohort of 18 to 20 hyperthyroidism patients and 17 patients who later progressed to ophthalmopathy. Thyroid tissue and blood T-cell repertoires from more than 5 Graves' hyperthyroidism patients were also compared in the study. The paper describes TCR Vbeta CDR3 sequencing of 135 peripheral blood samples, made up of around 41 ophthalmopathy patients, over 70 hyperthyroidism patients and 17 progressor patients. After blood sampling, hyperthyroidism patients were treated with methimazole at a starting dose of 30 mg daily, and ophthalmopathy patients were treated with high-dose intravenous methylprednisolone.

Ophthalmopathy patients had moderately to severely active disease, with a Clinical Activity Score of 3 or more, a NOSPECS grade of 4 or more, and a disease duration of less than 3 months. Exclusion was applied to patients with uncontrolled infections, other autoimmune diseases, pregnancy or lactation. Diagnoses were established on the basis of clinical symptoms, serum thyroxine and TRAb, thyroid ultrasound, and orbital computed tomography. Ficoll-Paque density gradient centrifugation was used to isolate PBMCs from around 10 ml of fresh peripheral blood. Total RNA was extracted using Trizol reagent, and RNA quality was assessed on an Agilent 2100 Bioanalyzer. TCR beta CDR3 regions were amplified from RNA transcripts. The TCR CDR3 was subjected to a first round of RT-PCR using the HTBI primer set and the Qiagen OneStep RT-PCR kit. The libraries were constructed in a second round of multiplex PCR and then size-selected and purified. Paired-end sequencing of the libraries was performed with 100 bp reads on an Illumina HiSeq2000. The authors' analysis ran thus. SOAPnuke was used to process the raw data, with reads discarded if the reads contained adapters or uncalled bases, had a mean Phred below 15, or lacked an exact constant-primer or identifier match. COPE v1.2.5 was used to merge high-quality paired reads, and clonotypes were defined as unique nucleotide sequences. MiTCR v1.1 was used to align clonotypes to the IMGT TRBV, TRBD and TRBJ reference segments. The analysis included only V-J combinations with a frequency above 0.0001, which together covered 99% to 99.2% of the repertoires. The TCS score was defined as the ratio of F50 (clonal expansion) to E x V (chaos), calculated using BLOSUM62-based TCRdist between CDR3 peptides within each V-J. Welch's t-statistics and random forest reduced around 520 V-J features to 13, which were used in a naive Bayes classifier (R e1071). The public reads were run again by TCRdb, first through fastp at Q25 and then through MiXCR, and only productive beta chains were kept. Under each unique CDR3 protein, matching rows form one entry showing the most common genes and DNA. For this entry, the V and J calls and clone size follow TCRdb and not the study's own pipeline. The sample records about 520,000 distinct CDR3 sequences, around a quarter of which are singletons. Clones ranked in the top ten supply roughly 10% of the sample.

V lost 5 bases and J lost 3 bases; the stretch between them is 10 bases long. The CDR3 starts with the cysteine, ends with the phenylalanine, and has 13 residues. Only CDR3 DNA remains: 39 bases, in frame from the first base. Sequences SGHAT (CDR1) and FQNNGV (CDR2) are obtained from the germline V gene. The paper as a whole reports these results and caveats: Most expanded thyroid clonotypes (frequency above 0.001) were also detected in blood, suggesting blood repertoires may reflect thyroid immune responses. In validation, the model predicted progression to ophthalmopathy a median of approximately 6.6 months before onset, with roughly 70% sensitivity and 72.22% specificity. A 13 V-J signature model separated ophthalmopathy from stable hyperthyroidism, with about 90% sensitivity and approximately 81% specificity in cross-validation and 80%/75% in testing. Sample size was not statistically predetermined, and investigators were not blinded to group allocation.

Sequenced sample: blood. The sequence was obtained from a woman in her 30s with Graves' ophthalmopathy. Here the chain combines TRBV11-2 and TRBJ1-2; the D gene cannot be resolved reliably. This receptor carries the CDR3 CASSAVGHYGYTF. The nucleotides read TGTGCCAGCAGCGCGGTGGGTCACTATGGCTACACCTTC.